What follows describes a single T cell receptor beta chain. The entry originates in a study of T cells after yellow fever vaccination. Germline V gene data show CDR1 as SGHTA and CDR2 as FQGNSA. Between the trimmed V and J ends, which lost 5 bases and 5 bases, there was a span of 9 bases. CDR3 size: 13 residues. A single record per CDR3 protein comes from TCRdb applying MiXCR to the 5' RACE reads. The sample consists of fewer than 350,000 distinct CDR3 sequences, around 4.5% of them appearing once. The source is a man aged 18 to 35 who received the YFV17D yellow fever vaccine. The specimen comprised PBMCs, sampled 15 days after the yellow fever booster vaccination. The chain employs TRBV7-2 and TRBJ2-2; D is undetermined. The CDR3 sequence: CASSPYITGELFF. The CDR3 coding sequence is TGTGCCAGCAGCCCGTACATTACCGGGGAGCTGTTTTTT.